This T cell receptor beta chain was identified in a study of shared clonotypes between healthy human individuals. General study points: Non-shared clonotypes displayed generation probabilities falling below those of clonotypes present in all four donors. Sorted-subset samples were not fully sequenced, rarefaction indicated.

The CDR3 contains 13 residues. The V and J ends lost 3 bases and 4 bases respectively, with 7 bases between them. Per germline, CDR1 SNHLY and CDR2 FYNNEI. Notes on this clone: Its antigen remains unknown. The sample carries other DNA sequences with the same CDR3.

It was into CD45RA+ naive and CD45RA-negative memory subsets that the CD4+ cells were split. This table comes from immunoSEQ multiplex PCR, and its TCRdb copy is limited to in-frame clones, with some not included. Seen here are over 1.4 million clones, approximately 96% observed once, and the top ten hold approximately 1%. This TCR was recovered from a man aged 25 to 45 in good health. This rearrangement joins TRBV2 to TRBJ1-5; D not certain. Sequenced sample: naive CD4+ T cells sorted from blood. Regarding subset: CD45RA+ positively selected. This chain's CDR3 is CASSDDRNQPQHF. CDR3 DNA: TGTGCCAGCAGTGATGATCGTAATCAGCCCCAGCATTTT. The full variable domain, with the rest looked up from reference TRBV2 and TRBJ1-5, is EPEVTQTPSHQVTQMGQEVILRCVPISNHLYFYWYRQILGQKVEFLVSFYNNEISEKSEIFDDQFSVERPDGSNFTLKIRSTKLEDSAMYFCASSDDRNQPQHFGDGTRLSIL.